Described below is a single T cell receptor (beta chain) sequence and its context. Its target is not known. The same CDR3 also results from other DNA sequences found in this sample. The data are from a study of cytomegalovirus exposure and HLA in healthy donors. Overall study findings and caveats: Later analysis demonstrated an association between a missense DCLRE1C variant and TCR beta V- and J-gene trimming.

With 60 Vbeta and 13 Jbeta primers, the PCR was carried out. The assay was immunoSEQ multiplex PCR, and TCRdb's table has in-frame clones only and misses some. The sample yields about 200,000 clones, approximately 80% seen once. V lost 6 bases to trimming and J lost 9 bases; unmatched junction nucleotides: 7. Germline loops: CDR1 KGHSH, CDR2 LQKENI. This CDR3 spans 13 amino acids. The source material was PBMCs. V gene TRBV18 combines with J gene TRBJ2-1; 8 bases fit TRBD1. This clonotype was sampled from a boy under 10 years old in good health and CMV-seronegative. The CDR3 nucleotides read TGTGCCAGCTCCCCCGGACAGGGCAGTGAGCAGTTCTTC. Translation gives CASSPGQGSEQFF.